This T cell receptor (beta chain) was identified during a study of T cell clones after liver transplantation. Study background: TCRbeta sequencing after a pre-transplant mixed lymphocyte reaction identified graft-donor-reactive clones, later tracked in post-transplant blood. Standard immunosuppression, with no induction, continued until 12-24 months after transplant.

Profiling relied on immunoSEQ multiplex PCR, and the TCRdb table lists in-frame clones only, not all of them. Of over 55,000 clones listed, 70% are singletons. CDR1 and CDR2 from the germline V gene are SGHRS and YFSETQ. The CDR3 length is 16 residues. Trimming took 5 bases from V and 0 from J; bases not matched to a gene: 7. The specimen was CD4+ T cells from blood, collected at the approximately 15-month timepoint. V gene TRBV5-1 combines with J gene TRBJ2-1; TRBD2 matches at 8 bases. The sequence was collected from a human patient who received a liver transplant. Some of the T cells may derive from the graft donor. The CDR3 nucleotides read TGCGCCAGCAGGATTAGCGGGACCAGCTCCTACAATGAGCAGTTCTTC. It specifies CASRISGTSSYNEQFF.